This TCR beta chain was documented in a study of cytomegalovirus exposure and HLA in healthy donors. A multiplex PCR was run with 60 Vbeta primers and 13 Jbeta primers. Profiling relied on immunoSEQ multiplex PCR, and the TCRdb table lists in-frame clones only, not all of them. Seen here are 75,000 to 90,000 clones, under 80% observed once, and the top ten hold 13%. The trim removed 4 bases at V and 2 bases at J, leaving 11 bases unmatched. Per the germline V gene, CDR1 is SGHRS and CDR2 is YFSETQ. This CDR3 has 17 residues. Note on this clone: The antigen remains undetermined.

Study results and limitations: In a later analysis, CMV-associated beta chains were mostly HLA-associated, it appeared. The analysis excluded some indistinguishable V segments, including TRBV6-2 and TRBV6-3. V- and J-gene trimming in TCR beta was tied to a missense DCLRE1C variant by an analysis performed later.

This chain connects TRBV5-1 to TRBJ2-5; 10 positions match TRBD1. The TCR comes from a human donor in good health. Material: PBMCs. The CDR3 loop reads CASSRTGGGNTQETQYF. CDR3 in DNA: TGCGCCAGCAGCCGGACAGGGGGTGGGAACACTCAAGAGACCCAGTACTTC.